This T cell receptor beta chain was captured by sequencing in a study of T cell repertoires in cytomegalovirus infection. Study-wide background: Through public TCR beta signatures, both CMV infection and matching HLA type were indicated.

This clonotype showed up many times. Its specificity is not known. TCRdb processed the reads anew with MiXCR; each CDR3 protein has one entry. Of about 120,000 distinct CDR3 sequences in the sample, over 9% were seen once. Notes on the study in general: Dominating the ex vivo response were HLA-C-restricted CMV-specific TCR beta clonotypes. Summed frequency of public TCR beta families distinguished CMV carriers with the relevant HLA.

With 5 bases removed from V and 4 bases from J, the gap between germline ends came to 12 bases. The germline V gene has CDR1 SEHNR and CDR2 FQNEAQ (reference sequence). This CDR3 has 14 amino acids. The chain carries TRBV7-9 and TRBJ2-1, with a tentative D call TRBD2 (6 bases). The sample was PBMCs, sequenced either directly or after in vitro stimulation (not recorded which). The sequence was collected from a human donor in good health (CMV status not recorded). Some clones in this sample may be carry-over from other donors' samples. The CDR3 sequence is CASSPGDGYNEQFF. The DNA for the CDR3 is TGTGCCAGCAGCCCGGGGGACGGGTACAATGAGCAGTTCTTC.